Sequencing of this T cell receptor (beta chain) was carried out in a study of cytomegalovirus exposure and HLA in healthy donors. Germline CDR1 reads MNHNS; CDR2 reads SASEGT. The CDR3 runs 15 residues. The V segment lost 6 bases and the J segment 4 bases; nucleotides outside the gene matches: 2. By share, this clone counts as medium-sized. Antigen: not known. The PCR had 60 Vbeta and 13 Jbeta primers. Generated by immunoSEQ multiplex PCR, the TCRdb table keeps only in-frame clones and is missing some. This table has 150,000 to 200,000 clones, roughly 80% appearing once. Study-wide results and limits: The productive fraction for most TCR beta V segments was about 87% or about 30% in an earlier analysis. High sensitivity and specificity were reportedly achieved when the classifier diagnosed cytomegalovirus status.

This sequence joins TRBV6-1 and TRBJ2-3, with 15 bases aligning to TRBD2. Material for sequencing was PBMCs. This TCR was recovered from a female donor in good health and CMV-seronegative. The CDR3 sequence is CASRGLAGGSDTQYF. CDR3 coding DNA: TGTGCCAGCAGGGGACTAGCGGGGGGATCAGATACGCAGTATTTT.